These T cell receptor beta chains were read from a single sample in a study of T cell repertoires in cytomegalovirus infection. Antigen specificity for these receptors is unknown. Each CDR3 protein gets one entry after TCRdb re-called the reads with MiXCR. The data hold more than 90,000 distinct CDR3 sequences, with over 9% observed a single time. The sample taken for sequencing was PBMCs, sequenced either directly or after in vitro stimulation (not recorded which). The source is a human donor in good health (CMV status not recorded). Some clones in this sample may be carry-over from other donors' samples. The CDR3 runs from the conserved cysteine through the conserved F or W. A D gene is named only where the DNA matches it firmly. The listing skips clone size in some rows; elsewhere it reads once, few, many or a size class.

TRBJ2-7,TRBV7-2,many,TRBD2,TGTGCCAGCAGCTCCCCGGGACTAGCGCTTTACGAGCAGTACTTC,CASSSPGLALYEQYF
TRBJ1-5,TRBV7-2,many,NA,TGTGCCAGCAGCTTAGGCCATAGCAATCAGCCCCAGCATTTT,CASSLGHSNQPQHF
TRBJ1-2,TRBV24-1,NA,NA,TGTGCCACCAGTGGTATAACAGGAGACGCTAACTATGGCTACACCTTC,CATSGITGDANYGYTF
TRBJ2-5,TRBV6-2/TRBV6-3,NA,NA,TGTGCCAGCAGCCTCCCAGGGCGACAAGAGACCCAGTACTTC,CASSLPGRQETQYF
TRBJ2-1,TRBV12-5,few,NA,TGTGCTAGTGGTTTGGTAGCCCTAGCGCTGATTAACGAGCAGTTCTTC,CASGLVALALINEQFF
TRBJ2-2,TRBV7-7,NA,NA,TGTGCTAGCAGCTTAGGGATTTCCACCGGGGAGCTGTTTTTT,CASSLGISTGELFF
TRBJ2-3,TRBV12-3/TRBV12-4,many,NA,TGTGCCAGCAGTTTATACGGTGCGGATACGCAGTATTTT,CASSLYGADTQYF
TRBJ2-1,TRBV6-2/TRBV6-3,NA,NA,TGTGCCAGCAGTCCGGGTGGCAGTCTCAGCTCCTACAATGTGCAGTTCTTC,CASSPGGSLSSYNVQFF
TRBJ2-7,TRBV6-1,few,TRBD2,TGTGCCAGCAGCTCTAGCGGGGCTTTCTACGAGCAGTACTTC,CASSSSGAFYEQYF
TRBJ2-7,TRBV7-2,many,NA,TGTGCCAGCAGCTTAGGCCTAGCGACTTACGAGCAGTACTTC,CASSLGLATYEQYF
TRBJ1-1,TRBV27,many,TRBD1,TGTGCCAGCAGTCACCCCCTCACAGGGGCCCCGAACACTGAAGCTTTCTTT,CASSHPLTGAPNTEAFF
TRBJ1-1,TRBV7-2,many,NA,TGTGCCAGCAGCTTTCTTCTACCCAACACTGAAGCTTTCTTT,CASSFLLPNTEAFF
TRBJ1-5,TRBV7-2,few,NA,TGTGCCAGCAGCCCGGGGCAAAGGAGAAATCAGCCCCAGCATTTT,CASSPGQRRNQPQHF
TRBJ1-2,TRBV7-2,many,NA,TGTGCCAGCACCCTTTTCGACGATCTGACAGTCTATGGCTACACCTTC,CASTLFDDLTVYGYTF
TRBJ2-5,TRBV7-6,many,NA,TGTGCCAGCAGCCGAAAAGGGGGGTACCAAGAGACCCAGTACTTC,CASSRKGGYQETQYF
TRBJ2-6,TRBV23-1,many,NA,TGCGCCAGCAGTCAAGCACAGGGATCCACCTCTGGGGCCAACGTCCTGACTTTC,CASSQAQGSTSGANVLTF
TRBJ1-6,TRBV7-8,many,NA,TGTGCCAGCAGCTTAGGAGGAGGGACTGGGTTTCAGCCCCTCCACTTT,CASSLGGGTGFQPLHF
TRBJ2-7,TRBV7-3,many,TRBD2,TGTGCCAGCAGCGCAGGGCGGGAGCGGTCCTACGAGCAGTACTTC,CASSAGRERSYEQYF
TRBJ1-2,TRBV7-2,NA,TRBD1,TGTGCCAGCAGCTGGGACAGGGGATCTAACTATGGCTACACCTTC,CASSWDRGSNYGYTF
TRBJ1-1,TRBV7-6,many,TRBD1,TGTGCCAGCAGCCTGGGACAGGTCGGAACTGAAGCTTTCTTT,CASSLGQVGTEAFF
TRBJ1-2,TRBV30,medium-sized,TRBD1,TGTGCCTGGAGTGTACTTGTGACAGGGAGAAAGGGCTACACCTTC,CAWSVLVTGRKGYTF
TRBJ1-1,TRBV6-5,many,TRBD1,TGTGCCAGCAGTTCCGGGACAGGGGGAGGATACACTGAAGCTTTCTTT,CASSSGTGGGYTEAFF
TRBJ2-2,TRBV12-3/TRBV12-4,NA,TRBD2,TGTGCCAGCTGCGTTGGGGGGGTCTCCGGGGAGCTGTTTTTT,CASCVGGVSGELFF
TRBJ2-3,TRBV28,many,NA,TGTGCCAGCAGGTCCCGGCTAGGCGGCACAGATACGCAGTATTTT,CASRSRLGGTDTQYF
TRBJ2-1,TRBV5-3,NA,TRBD2,TGTGCCAGCAGCCAAGGACTAGCGGGATTGAATGAGCAGTTCTTC,CASSQGLAGLNEQFF
TRBJ1-2,TRBV6-2/TRBV6-3,many,TRBD1,TGTGCCAGCAGTTCGGACAGGGGCTATGGCTACACCTTC,CASSSDRGYGYTF
TRBJ2-3,TRBV5-1,many,NA,TGCGCCAGCAGCTTCCTCCCGGAGGTATCAGATACGCAGTATTTT,CASSFLPEVSDTQYF
TRBJ2-1,TRBV7-9,few,TRBD2,TGTGCCAGCAGCTTGAATAGACTAGCGCTGAGCAATGAGCAGTTCTTC,CASSLNRLALSNEQFF
TRBJ2-1,TRBV10-3,many,TRBD2,TGTGCCATCAGTGAGTCGATGGCGGGAGGGTACAATGAGCAGTTCTTC,CAISESMAGGYNEQFF
TRBJ1-5,TRBV12-3/TRBV12-4,few,NA,TGTGCCAGCAGTCCCCGGGGGGCGGGCAATCAGCCCCAGCATTTT,CASSPRGAGNQPQHF
TRBJ2-1,TRBV6-1,NA,TRBD2,TGTGCCAGCACCAAAAGCGGGAGTAGAAATGAGCAGTTCTTC,CASTKSGSRNEQFF
TRBJ2-3,TRBV6-1,many,TRBD2,TGTGCCAGCAGGGCGGCGGGGGTTGGGGCTAGCACAGATACGCAGTATTTT,CASRAAGVGASTDTQYF
TRBJ2-1,TRBV27,NA,TRBD2,TGTGCCAGCAGTTTAGTCCCGGGGACTACCTACAATGAGCAGTTCTTC,CASSLVPGTTYNEQFF